What follows are 23 T cell receptor beta chains derived from one specimen sequenced in a study of shared clonotypes between healthy human individuals. Some clones are missing from TCRdb's copy, which holds only in-frame ones; the method was immunoSEQ multiplex PCR. This sample has roughly 680,000 clones, with 55% to 80% found just once. Sample: memory CD4+ T cells sorted from blood. Subset of the sample: CD45RA-negative fraction. The receptors originated from a woman between 25 and 40 years old in good health.

The J gene is TRBJ2-7, the V gene TRBV27, with a tentative D call TRBD1 (5 bases). The CDR3 length is 14 residues. Germline V gene lookup returns CDR1 MNHEY and CDR2 SMNVEV (reference sequence). V lost 3 bases, J lost 3 bases, and 12 bases lay in between. CDR3 nucleotides: TGTGCCAGCAGTTTTAAGTGGGGCCTCTACGAGCAGTACTTC. It specifies CASSFKWGLYEQYF.

V is TRBV29-1 and J is TRBJ1-2; 10 positions agree with TRBD1. The germline gives CDR1 SQVTM, CDR2 ANQGSEA. J was trimmed by 4 bases and V by 7 bases; bases with no gene match: 6. There are 13 residues in the CDR3. CDR3 sequence reads: CSGWDRGSYGYTF. CDR3 in DNA: TGCAGCGGGTGGGACAGGGGCAGCTATGGCTACACCTTC.

This chain uses TRBV5-4 with TRBJ1-5; 12 positions agree with TRBD1. CDR3 length: 16 amino acids. The V and J ends lost 5 bases and 5 bases, in that order; junction bases with no gene match: 8. Germline CDR1 and CDR2: SGHNT and YYREEE (reference sequence). This CDR3 is CASRAGQGAVDQPQHF. The CDR3 DNA reads as TGTGCCAGCAGAGCGGGACAGGGGGCGGTGGATCAGCCCCAGCATTTT.

The J gene is TRBJ2-3, the V gene TRBV18, with D hard to call. Trimming removed 3 bases at V and 2 bases at J, with 12 bases between. Germline assignment: CDR1 KGHSH and CDR2 LQKENI. The CDR3 sequence is 15 residues long. CDR3 nucleotide sequence: TGTGCCAGCTCACCCCCGAATACGGACACAGATACGCAGTATTTT. Translation: CASSPPNTDTDTQYF.

This rearrangement joins TRBV7-2 to TRBJ2-7; no clear D gene. The germline V and J ends were trimmed by 8 bases and 7 bases, with 15 bases remaining between them. CDR1 is SGHTA and CDR2 is FQGNSA in the germline V gene. The CDR3 is 12 amino acids. The chain's CDR3 is CASGPVPKEQYF. The CDR3 DNA reads as TGTGCCAGCGGGCCCGTCCCTAAGGAGCAGTACTTC.

This clone was counted only a few times. The V and J genes are TRBV7-8 and TRBJ2-6, with D unresolved. This CDR3 region has 16 residues. Germline-derived CDR1 and CDR2 are SGHVS and FQNEAQ. V was pared by 4 bases and J by 0 bases, with 10 bases between. In DNA, the CDR3 is TGTGCCAGCAGCTCCAGCTCTTTCTCTGGGGCCAACGTCCTGACTTTC. It yields the protein CASSSSSFSGANVLTF.

This clone was seen a few times. The chain recombines TRBV27 with TRBJ2-5; the D is unclear. The end of the DNA is better explained by TRBJ2-7, so the J call may be wrong. Germline V CDR1 and CDR2: MNHEY, SMNVEV (reference sequence). This CDR3 spans 15 amino acids. The CDR3 loop reads CASSATALGLYEQYF. The CDR3 DNA reads as TGTGCCAGCAGTGCCACGGCCCTCGGCCTCTACGAGCAGTACTTC.

This CDR3 is CASEIGDRTQNEQFF. In DNA, the CDR3 is TGTGCCAGCGAGATTGGGGACAGGACTCAGAATGAGCAGTTCTTC. This chain links TRBV28 with TRBJ2-1; 8 bases map to TRBD1. The CDR3 is 15 amino acids. With V trimmed by 8 bases and J by 7 bases, 13 bases remained unmatched. Looked up from germline, CDR1 is MDHEN and CDR2 is SYDVKM.

The rearrangement uses TRBV15 and TRBJ1-1; no firm D call. Germline V gene sequence: CDR1 LNHNV, CDR2 YYDKDF (reference sequence). The CDR3 sequence is 15 residues long. The V gene lost 3 bases and the J gene lost 4 bases, with 15 bases spanning the gap. The CDR3 loop reads CATSSGGYSSTEAFF. The CDR3 nucleotides read TGTGCCACCAGCAGCGGAGGGTACAGCTCCACTGAAGCTTTCTTT.

This clone was seen once. Other DNA sequences in the same sample also yield this CDR3. The V gene is TRBV11-2, the J gene TRBJ2-5; no firm D call. CDR1 and CDR2 from the germline V gene are SGHAT and FQNNGV. V lost 1 base to trimming and J lost 2 bases, with 5 bases between them. The CDR3 is 13 residues long. Here the CDR3 DNA reads TGTGCCAGCAGCTTAGCGGATCAAGAGACCCAGTACTTC. This sequence encodes CASSLADQETQYF.

The sample holds a few counts of this clone. The gene calls are TRBV20-1 and TRBJ2-5; the D is unclear. This CDR3 has 11 amino acids. Germline V gene sequence: CDR1 DFQATT, CDR2 SNEGSKA (reference sequence). Between the trimmed V and J ends, which lost 7 bases and 5 bases, there was a span of 11 bases. CDR3 protein: CSVHPGETQYF. Here the CDR3 DNA reads TGCAGTGTTCATCCTGGGGAGACCCAGTACTTC.

The chain carries TRBV2 and TRBJ1-1; D might be TRBD1 (5 bases). Per the germline V gene, CDR1 is SNHLY and CDR2 is FYNNEI. Trimming cost V 5 bases and J 3 bases, with 19 bases left between them. The CDR3 runs to 16 residues. In nucleotides, the CDR3 is TGTGCCAGCAGTAGGACCCAGGGAAATCTTTACACTGAAGCTTTCTTT. Its translation is CASSRTQGNLYTEAFF. Using reference TRBV2 and TRBJ1-1 for the parts outside the CDR3, the full variable domain is EPEVTQTPSHQVTQMGQEVILRCVPISNHLYFYWYRQILGQKVEFLVSFYNNEISEKSEIFDDQFSVERPDGSNFTLKIRSTKLEDSAMYFCASSRTQGNLYTEAFFGQGTRLTVV.

V gene TRBV11-2 combines with J gene TRBJ1-2; TRBD1 agrees at 7 bases. The CDR3 has 14 amino acids. V shed 4 bases, J shed 5 bases, and the junction held 7 bases outside the gene matches. Germline CDR1 is SGHAT and CDR2 is FQNNGV. The CDR3 spells CASSSNGQDYGYTF. The CDR3 bases are TGTGCCAGCAGCTCTAACGGACAGGATTATGGCTACACCTTC. The variable domain in full, with the rest retrieved from reference TRBV11-2 and TRBJ1-2, is EAGVAQSPRYKIIEKRQSVAFWCNPISGHATLYWYQQILGQGPKLLIQFQNNGVVDDSQLPKDRFSAERLKGVDSTLKIQPAKLEDSAVYLCASSSNGQDYGYTFGSGTRLTVV.

The chain links TRBV29-1 to TRBJ2-5; 8 bases map to TRBD2. Trimming cost V 2 bases and J 8 bases; bases outside gene matches: 4. Germline V CDR1 and CDR2: SQVTM, ANQGSEA. The CDR3 loop spans 12 amino acids. The CDR3 bases are TGCAGCGTTGAAAGGACTAGCCGCACCCAGTACTTC. Residues: CSVERTSRTQYF.

Regarding this clone: The DNA is left out, because the CDR3 cannot be placed on it with certainty; the CDR3 is given as TCRdb lists it. J is TRBJ2-2 and V is TRBV21-1; the table's D gene call, TRBD2, was not cross checked with the DNA. TRBV21-1 is given as a pseudogene. 16 amino acids form the CDR3, both terminal residues included. The CDR3 region is CASSKDVGGGTGELFF.

The chain carries TRBV9 and TRBJ2-1; TRBD1 matches at 10 bases. J was trimmed by 3 bases and V by 6 bases; bases with no gene match: 6. CDR1 and CDR2 (germline): SGDLS, YYNGEE. The CDR3 totals 15 residues. The CDR3 nucleotides read TGTGCCAGCACCCCGGGACAGGGGAACTACAATGAGCAGTTCTTC. Its translation is CASTPGQGNYNEQFF.

The chain links TRBV15 to TRBJ1-4; D unclear. CDR1 is LNHNV, CDR2 YYDKDF, per germline (reference sequence). V was pared by 1 base and J by 8 bases, with 11 bases between. The CDR3 has 14 amino acids. The CDR3 protein is CATSRATIWEKLFF. For the CDR3, the DNA is TGTGCCACCAGCAGAGCAACAATCTGGGAAAAACTGTTTTTT.

The chain joins TRBV6-4 to TRBJ2-7; no firm D call. The CDR3 loop spans 12 amino acids. Germline values: CDR1 MRHNA, CDR2 SNTAGT. V was shortened by 4 bases and J by 6 bases, with 10 bases between the two germline ends. The CDR3 protein is CASSAMGGEQYF. The CDR3 nucleotides are TGTGCCAGCAGTGCCATGGGCGGCGAGCAGTACTTC.

The rearrangement joins TRBV5-1 to TRBJ2-7, with D perhaps TRBD1 or TRBD2 (6 bases each). Trimming removed 5 bases at V and 0 bases at J, with 15 bases between. Germline V CDR1 and CDR2: SGHRS, YFSETQ. The length of the CDR3 is 15 residues. This chain's CDR3 is CASRDYRASSYEQYF. CDR3 in DNA: TGCGCCAGCAGGGACTACAGGGCTAGCTCCTACGAGCAGTACTTC. Drawing the rest from reference TRBV5-1 and TRBJ2-7, the complete variable domain is KAGVTQTPRYLIKTRGQQVTLSCSPISGHRSVSWYQQTPGQGLQFLFEYFSETQRNKGNFPGRFSGRQFSNSRSEMNVSTLELGDSALYLCASRDYRASSYEQYFGPGTRLTVT.

As concerns this clone: This CDR3 is also generated by other DNA sequences in the sample. This chain links TRBV5-4 with TRBJ1-1; D is ambiguous. The germline V gene encodes CDR1 SGHNT and CDR2 YYREEE (reference sequence). V dropped 0 bases and J dropped 1 base, with 7 bases sitting between them. The CDR3 has 14 residues. The CDR3 coding sequence is TGTGCCAGCAGCTTGGATCGGGGGAACACTGAAGCTTTCTTT. Translating it yields CASSLDRGNTEAFF.

The chain carries TRBV5-1 and TRBJ2-5; 7 bases fit TRBD1. Germline V gives CDR1 SGHRS, CDR2 YFSETQ. The V gene end was trimmed by 4 bases and the J gene end by 2 bases; junction bases not matched to a gene: 8. The CDR3 loop spans 15 amino acids. The DNA for the CDR3 is TGCGCCAGCAGCCCAACGACAGGGAGACAAGAGACCCAGTACTTC. It yields the protein CASSPTTGRQETQYF.

The chain recombines TRBV7-7 with TRBJ1-1; D is possibly TRBD1 (6 bases). In germline, CDR1 is SSHAT, CDR2 FNYEAQ (reference sequence). Trimming shortened V by 1 base and J by 11 bases, and 17 bases separated the two germline ends. CDR3 length: 14 amino acids. CDR3 protein: CASSLESNGGLAFF. DNA for the CDR3: TGTGCCAGCAGCTTAGAGAGTAACGGGGGGCTGGCTTTCTTT. Using reference TRBV7-7 and TRBJ1-1 for the parts outside the CDR3, the full variable domain is GAGVSQSPRYKVTKRGQDVTLRCDPISSHATLYWYQQALGQGPEFLTYFNYEAQPDKSGLPSDRFSAERPEGSISTLTIQRTEQRDSAMYRCASSLESNGGLAFFGQGTRLTVV.

The V call is TRBV5-1, the J call TRBJ2-7; D remains ambiguous. Trimming removed 7 bases from V and 2 bases from J, with 13 bases in between. CDR1 is SGHRS, CDR2 YFSETQ, per germline. The CDR3 runs to 13 residues. CDR3 in amino acids: CASSPGDTYEQYF. The DNA of the CDR3 is TGCGCCAGCTCGCCCGGAGACACCTACGAGCAGTACTTC.